This T cell receptor beta chain was sequenced for a study of T cell responses to AZD1222 COVID-19 vaccine. Findings of the study overall: Across spike, vaccine-associated CD4 TCRs were found, dominant at 160-218 and 743-854.

Comments on this clone: No antigen is known for it.

Libraries were prepared by immunoSEQ multiplex PCR; TCRdb keeps only in-frame clonotypes and omits some of them. Counted here are approximately 79,000 clones, about 80% occurring once; the ten biggest clones make up approximately 1.2%. Pooling was applied to second doses at about 4 or about 12 weeks. The CDR3 covers 14 residues. V lost 3 bases and J lost 6, with 14 bases in between. Per the germline V gene, CDR1 is SGDLS and CDR2 is YYNGEE. This sequence was found in an adult who received the AZD1222 COVID-19 vaccine. The chain has TRBV9 and TRBJ2-3; a weak D match, TRBD2 (6 bases). This specimen was peripheral blood, taken 28 days after the second AZD1222 dose. The CDR3 reads CASSALTRFDTQYF. The DNA of the CDR3 is TGTGCCAGCAGCGCGTTGACTAGATTTGATACGCAGTATTTT.